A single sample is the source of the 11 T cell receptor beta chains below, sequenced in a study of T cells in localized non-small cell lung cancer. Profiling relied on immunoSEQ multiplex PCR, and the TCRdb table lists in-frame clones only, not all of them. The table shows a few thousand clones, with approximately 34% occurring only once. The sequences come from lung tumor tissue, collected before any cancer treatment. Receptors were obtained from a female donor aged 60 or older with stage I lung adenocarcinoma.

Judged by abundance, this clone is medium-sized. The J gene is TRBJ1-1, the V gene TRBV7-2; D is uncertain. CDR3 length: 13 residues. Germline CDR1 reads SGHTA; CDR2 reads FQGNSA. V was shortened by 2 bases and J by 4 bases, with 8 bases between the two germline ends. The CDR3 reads CASSLSPGTEAFF. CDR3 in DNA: TGTGCCAGCAGCTTAAGCCCCGGCACTGAAGCTTTCTTT.

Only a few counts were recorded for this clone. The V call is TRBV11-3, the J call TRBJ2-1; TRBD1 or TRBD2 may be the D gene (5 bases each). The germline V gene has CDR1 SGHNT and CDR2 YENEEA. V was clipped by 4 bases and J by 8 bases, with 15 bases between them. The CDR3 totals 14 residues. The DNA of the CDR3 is TGTGCCAGCAGCTCCGGGACCTCTTGGGATGAGCAGTTCTTC. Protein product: CASSSGTSWDEQFF.

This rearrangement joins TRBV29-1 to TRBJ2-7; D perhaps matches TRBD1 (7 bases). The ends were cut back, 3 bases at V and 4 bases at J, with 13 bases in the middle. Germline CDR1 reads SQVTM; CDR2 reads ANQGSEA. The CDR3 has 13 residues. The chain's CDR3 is CSVERQGGYEQYF. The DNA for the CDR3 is TGCAGCGTTGAGAGGCAGGGGGGATACGAGCAGTACTTC.

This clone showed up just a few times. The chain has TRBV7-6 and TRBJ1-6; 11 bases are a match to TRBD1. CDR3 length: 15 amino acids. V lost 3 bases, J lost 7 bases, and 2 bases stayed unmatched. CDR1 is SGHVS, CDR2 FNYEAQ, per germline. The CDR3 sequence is CASSLDRGRNSPLHF. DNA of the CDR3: TGTGCCAGCAGCTTGGACAGGGGGCGGAATTCACCCCTCCACTTT.

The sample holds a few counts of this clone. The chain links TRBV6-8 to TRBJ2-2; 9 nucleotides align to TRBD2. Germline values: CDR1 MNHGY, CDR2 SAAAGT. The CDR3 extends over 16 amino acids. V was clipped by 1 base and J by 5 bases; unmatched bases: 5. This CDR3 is CASSYLAGARTGELFF. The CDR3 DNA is TGTGCCAGCAGTTACTTAGCGGGAGCTAGGACCGGGGAGCTGTTTTTT.

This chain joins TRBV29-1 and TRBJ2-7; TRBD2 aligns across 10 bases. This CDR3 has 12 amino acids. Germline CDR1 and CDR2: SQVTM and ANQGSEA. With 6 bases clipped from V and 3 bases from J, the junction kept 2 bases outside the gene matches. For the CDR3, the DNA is TGCAGCGTCCTAGCGGGAGACTACGAGCAGTACTTC. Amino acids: CSVLAGDYEQYF.

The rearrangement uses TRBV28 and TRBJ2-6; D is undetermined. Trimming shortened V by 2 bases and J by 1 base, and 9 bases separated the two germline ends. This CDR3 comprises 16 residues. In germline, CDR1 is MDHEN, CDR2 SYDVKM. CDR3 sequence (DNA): TGTGCCAGCAGTTTAGGTAGGGATTCTGGGGCCAACGTCCTGACTTTC. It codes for CASSLGRDSGANVLTF.

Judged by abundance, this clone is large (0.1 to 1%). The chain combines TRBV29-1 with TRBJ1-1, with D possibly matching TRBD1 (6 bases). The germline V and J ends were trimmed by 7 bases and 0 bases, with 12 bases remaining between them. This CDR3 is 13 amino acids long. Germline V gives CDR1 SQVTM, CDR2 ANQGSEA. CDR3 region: CSGTEGVNTEAFF. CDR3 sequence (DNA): TGCAGCGGGACAGAGGGGGTGAACACTGAAGCTTTCTTT.

The CDR3 bases are TGTGCCACCCGACAGGGTAACTATGGCTACACCTTC. Protein product: CATRQGNYGYTF. The chain combines TRBV6-8 with TRBJ1-2, with 7 bases lining up with TRBD1. The CDR3 covers 12 residues. V was clipped by 10 bases and J by 1 base; unmatched bases: 3. CDR1 MNHGY and CDR2 SAAAGT come from the germline V gene.

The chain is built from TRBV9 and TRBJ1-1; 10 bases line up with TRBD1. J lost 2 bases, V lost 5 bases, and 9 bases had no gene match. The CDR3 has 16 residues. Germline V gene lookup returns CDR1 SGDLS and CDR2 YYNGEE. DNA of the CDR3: TGTGCCAGCAGTCTCCGACAGGGGGCCTCAAACACTGAAGCTTTCTTT. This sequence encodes CASSLRQGASNTEAFF.

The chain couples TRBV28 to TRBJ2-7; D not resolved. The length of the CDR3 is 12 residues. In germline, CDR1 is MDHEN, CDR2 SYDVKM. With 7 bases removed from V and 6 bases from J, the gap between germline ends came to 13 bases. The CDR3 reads CASTSSGFEQYF. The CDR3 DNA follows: TGTGCCAGCACCTCATCCGGGTTCGAGCAGTACTTC.